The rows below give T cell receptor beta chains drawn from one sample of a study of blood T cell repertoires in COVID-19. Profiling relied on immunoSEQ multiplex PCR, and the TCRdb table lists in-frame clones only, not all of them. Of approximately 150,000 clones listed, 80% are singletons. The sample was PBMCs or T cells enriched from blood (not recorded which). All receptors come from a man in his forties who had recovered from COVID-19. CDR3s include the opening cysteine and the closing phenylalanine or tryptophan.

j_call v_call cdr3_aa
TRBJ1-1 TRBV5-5 CASSLTGGSNTEAFF
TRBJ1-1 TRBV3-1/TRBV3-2 CASSFQEQGEAFF
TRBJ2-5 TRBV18 CASSPPVAGVETQYF
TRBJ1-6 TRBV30 CAWSGQGGSSYNSPLHF
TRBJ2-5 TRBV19 CASSIRGIGSGGSQETQYF
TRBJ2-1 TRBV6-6 CASTRAGQGTYNEQFF
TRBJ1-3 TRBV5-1 CASSPFRASGNTIYF
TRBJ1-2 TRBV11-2 CASSFGANYGYTF
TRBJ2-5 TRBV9 CAQRGTSGGGRLQETQYF
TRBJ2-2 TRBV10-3 CAISDDRGPTTGELFF
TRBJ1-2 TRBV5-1 CASSWTANYGYTF
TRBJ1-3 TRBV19 CASNLDRGPSGNTIYF
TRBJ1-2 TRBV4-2 CASSRTGTGLGYTF
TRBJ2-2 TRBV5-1 CASSLDGQSNTGELFF
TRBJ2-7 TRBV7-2 CASSLEVQFYEQYF
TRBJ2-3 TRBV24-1 CATSAGTSEADTQYF
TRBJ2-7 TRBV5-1 CASSLGLAGGSSYEQYF
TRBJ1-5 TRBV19 CASSKAQLNQPQHF
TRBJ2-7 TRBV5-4 CASSLGGGRIPEQYF
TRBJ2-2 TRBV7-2 CASSLGQGKTGELFF
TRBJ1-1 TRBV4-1 CASSQPQAGALVRNTEAFF
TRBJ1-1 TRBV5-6 CASSFGARQGYAEAFF
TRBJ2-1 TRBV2 CASSGRSRGGGEQFF
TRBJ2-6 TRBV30 CAWTGTVGANVLTF
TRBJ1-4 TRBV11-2 CASSPDDRDLMKLFF
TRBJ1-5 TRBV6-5 CASRGGDSNQPQHF
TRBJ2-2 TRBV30 CAWSVPRSGGELGELFF
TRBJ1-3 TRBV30 CAWSVLGNTIYF
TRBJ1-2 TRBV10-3 CAISEPGLYGYTF
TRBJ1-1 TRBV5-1 CASSYGDSSEAFF
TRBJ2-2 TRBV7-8 CASSANPGTGYTGELFF
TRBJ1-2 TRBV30 CAWSLGFYGYTF
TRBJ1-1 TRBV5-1 CASSLWAMNTEAFF
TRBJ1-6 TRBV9 CASSARQGAYNSPLHF
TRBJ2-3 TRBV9 CASSSHRRDLRTDTQYF
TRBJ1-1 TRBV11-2 CASSLMGASLYTEAFF
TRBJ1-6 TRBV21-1 CASSNHRAYNSPLHF
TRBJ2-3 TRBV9 CASSVSADTQYF
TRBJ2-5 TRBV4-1 CASSQVAASGAQETQYF
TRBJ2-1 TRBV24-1 CATRESGGSYNEQFF
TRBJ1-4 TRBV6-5 CASSSGGQAKGEKLFF
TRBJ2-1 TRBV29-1 CSGSGDGGDEQFF
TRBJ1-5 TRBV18 CASSPKRQGSYQPQHF